Below, 18 T cell receptor beta chains from the same sample are listed, as sequenced in a study of T-cell memory formation after mild COVID-19. TCRdb passed the 5' RACE reads through MiXCR, listing each CDR3 protein once. Of about 120,000 distinct CDR3 sequences listed, approximately 15% were seen once; the top ten hold 11% to 15%. The source material was PBMCs or a T cell subset sorted from them (not recorded which). These receptors came from an adult woman who had mild COVID-19 (a few samples of this study predate the infection). Cell type and time point are not known.

J is TRBJ2-7 and V is TRBV18; 8 nucleotides line up with TRBD2. CDR3 size: 16 residues. V lost 2 bases and J lost 9; bases outside the gene matches: 15. In germline, CDR1 is KGHSH, CDR2 LQKENI. Here the CDR3 reads CASSPRRGEKLRPQYF. As DNA, the CDR3 is TGTGCCAGCTCACCAAGGCGGGGGGAGAAATTACGACCGCAGTACTTC.

This clonotype was counted only a few times. The chain is built from TRBV6-2 or TRBV6-3 and TRBJ2-1; TRBD1 agrees at 9 bases. CDR3 length equals 18 residues. J gave up 2 bases and V 1 base, and 9 bases lay outside the gene matches. Germline V CDR1 and CDR2: MNHEY, SVGEGT. For the CDR3, the DNA is TGTGCCAGCAGTTACTTAGGACAGGGGTCGTATCCCTACAATGAGCAGTTCTTC. Its translation is CASSYLGQGSYPYNEQFF.

This clonotype has just a few counts. The chain is built from TRBV20-1 and TRBJ2-1; TRBD2 is a possible D gene (6 bases). Germline CDR1 is DFQATT and CDR2 is SNEGSKA (reference sequence). The V and J ends lost 5 bases and 2 bases respectively, with 16 bases between them. CDR3 length: 15 amino acids. The DNA for the CDR3 is TGCAGTGCTCGCCTGGGGGGAACCCCCTACAATGAGCAGTTCTTC. As protein: CSARLGGTPYNEQFF.

The chain employs TRBV12-3 or TRBV12-4 and TRBJ2-1; a possible D gene is TRBD2 (6 bases). The CDR3 sequence is 13 residues long. V dropped 5 bases and J dropped 8 bases, with 13 bases sitting between them. CDR3 bases: TGTGCCAGCAGTCCCGGAGGAGGGGATGAGCAGTTCTTC. This codes for CASSPGGGDEQFF.

The chain couples TRBV20-1 to TRBJ1-2, with D uncertain. The germline V gene encodes CDR1 DFQATT and CDR2 SNEGSKA (reference sequence). The CDR3 loop spans 11 amino acids. V was clipped by 8 bases and J by 1 base, with 8 bases between them. The CDR3 loop is CSSPDNYGYTF. CDR3 coding DNA: TGCAGTAGCCCCGATAACTATGGCTACACCTTC.

This clonotype was seen more than once but under ten times. The rearrangement uses TRBV12-3 or TRBV12-4 and TRBJ2-1; tentatively, D is TRBD1 (6 bases). The CDR3 spans 14 residues. The V end was cut by 6 bases, the J end by 4 bases, with 13 bases between. CDR3 sequence: CASSRQTGYNEQFF. CDR3 DNA sequence: TGTGCCAGCAGCCGCCAGACAGGATACAATGAGCAGTTCTTC.

This clonotype was recorded a few times. The chain joins TRBV12-3 or TRBV12-4 to TRBJ2-7; D gene ambiguous. The CDR3 contains 16 residues. Between the trimmed V and J ends, which lost 0 bases and 1 base, there was a span of 13 bases. The CDR3 DNA is TGTGCCAGCAGTTTAGCAGGATTATCGCCTTCCTACGAGCAGTACTTC. This gives the protein CASSLAGLSPSYEQYF.

This chain links TRBV12-3 or TRBV12-4 with TRBJ2-7, with TRBD1 matching over 7 bases. The CDR3 totals 15 residues. The V segment lost 8 bases and the J segment 7 bases; nucleotides outside the gene matches: 17. The CDR3 sequence: CASADTGTAVGEQYF. The DNA of the CDR3 is TGTGCCAGCGCAGACACCGGGACAGCCGTGGGGGAGCAGTACTTC.

The chain carries TRBV12-3 or TRBV12-4 and TRBJ2-2; tentatively, D is TRBD2 (5 bases). V lost 6 bases to trimming and J lost 3 bases, with 14 bases between them. The length of the CDR3 is 15 residues. The CDR3 region is CASSFLRADTGELFF. DNA of the CDR3: TGTGCCAGCAGCTTCCTGAGAGCGGACACCGGGGAGCTGTTTTTT.

The V call is TRBV27, the J call TRBJ2-7, with D possibly matching TRBD2 (7 bases). V was trimmed by 5 bases and J by 5 bases, leaving 19 bases between them. The germline CDR1 and CDR2 sequences are MNHEY and SMNVEV (reference sequence). CDR3 length: 15 residues. Here the CDR3 reads CASSPGAGVSHEQYF. Here the CDR3 DNA reads TGTGCCAGCAGTCCGGGGGCGGGAGTGAGCCACGAGCAGTACTTC.

J is TRBJ2-5 and V is TRBV5-4; D possibly uses TRBD1 or TRBD2 (5 bases each). Germline loops: CDR1 SGHNT, CDR2 YYREEE (reference sequence). There are 13 residues in the CDR3. Trimming stripped 4 bases from V and 4 bases from J, with 11 bases between. CDR3 loop: CASSRDDGETQYF. The CDR3 region has the DNA TGTGCCAGCAGCCGGGACGACGGAGAGACCCAGTACTTC. Full variable domain (rest looked up from reference TRBV5-4 and TRBJ2-5): ETGVTQSPTHLIKTRGQQVTLRCSSQSGHNTVSWYQQALGQGPQFIFQYYREEENGRGNFPPRFSGLQFPNYSSELNVNALELDDSALYLCASSRDDGETQYFGPGTRLLVL.

This clonotype was seen more than once but under ten times. The rearrangement uses TRBV24-1 and TRBJ1-2, with TRBD1 as a possible D gene (6 bases). Between the trimmed V and J ends, which lost 7 bases and 0 bases, there was a span of 11 bases. This CDR3 is built from 14 residues. Germline CDR1 is KGHDR and CDR2 is SFDVKD. The CDR3 spells CATSGTPTNYGYTF. The CDR3 nucleotides are TGTGCCACCAGCGGGACACCTACTAACTATGGCTACACCTTC.

This sequence joins TRBV5-6 and TRBJ2-4; TRBD2 might be the D (5 bases). Trimming took 0 bases from V and 5 from J, leaving 6 bases between them. The length of the CDR3 is 13 residues. Germline V gives CDR1 SGHDT, CDR2 YYEEEE. Written as DNA, the CDR3 is TGTGCCAGCAGCTTGGCCGGGGAAAACATTCAGTACTTC. This gives the protein CASSLAGENIQYF.

V and J are TRBV29-1 and TRBJ2-3; 8 bases are shared with TRBD1. Germline CDR1 is SQVTM and CDR2 is ANQGSEA. The length of the CDR3 is 16 residues. V shed 4 bases, J shed 1 base, and the junction held 10 bases outside the gene matches. The CDR3 spells CSVGAGGWRGTDTQYF. The CDR3 DNA reads TGCAGCGTTGGTGCAGGGGGCTGGCGGGGCACAGATACGCAGTATTTT.

This sequence joins TRBV2 and TRBJ2-3; a weak D match, TRBD2 (5 bases). The CDR3 length is 13 residues. Germline CDR1 is SNHLY and CDR2 is FYNNEI. The V end was cut by 8 bases, the J end by 1 base, with 10 bases between. The DNA for the CDR3 is TGTGCCAGCTCATATAGCGGCACAGATACGCAGTATTTT. Translation: CASSYSGTDTQYF.

The V call is TRBV5-1, the J call TRBJ2-7; D is unresolved. Per the germline V gene, CDR1 is SGHRS and CDR2 is YFSETQ. The CDR3 has 13 residues. V dropped 6 bases and J dropped 1 base, with 11 bases sitting between them. The CDR3 DNA is TGCGCCAGCACCTCCTCCCCGTCCTACGAGCAGTACTTC. Encoded protein: CASTSSPSYEQYF.

The chain is built from TRBV19 and TRBJ2-7, with a tentative D call TRBD2 (6 bases). Per germline, CDR1 LNHDA and CDR2 SQIVND (reference sequence). The CDR3 length is 14 residues. V dropped 2 bases and J dropped 0 bases, with 8 bases sitting between them. Here the CDR3 DNA reads TGTGCCAGTAGTATACTCGGGAGCTCCTACGAGCAGTACTTC. This codes for CASSILGSSYEQYF.

The rearrangement links TRBV19 to TRBJ2-2; 7 positions match TRBD1. The V and J ends lost 6 bases and 4 bases, in that order; junction bases with no gene match: 8. This CDR3 comprises 15 residues. The germline CDR1 and CDR2 sequences are LNHDA and SQIVND (reference sequence). In DNA form, the CDR3 reads TGTGCCAGTAGCGCACGACAGGGATCCACCGGGGAGCTGTTTTTT. Protein sequence: CASSARQGSTGELFF.